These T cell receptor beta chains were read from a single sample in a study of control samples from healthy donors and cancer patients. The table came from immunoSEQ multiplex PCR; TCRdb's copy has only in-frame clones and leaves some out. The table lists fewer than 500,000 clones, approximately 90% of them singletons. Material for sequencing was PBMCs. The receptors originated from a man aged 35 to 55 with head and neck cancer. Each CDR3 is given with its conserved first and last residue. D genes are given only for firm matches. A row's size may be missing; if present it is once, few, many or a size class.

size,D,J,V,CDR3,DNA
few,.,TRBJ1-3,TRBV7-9,CASSARGTITGNTIYF,TGTGCCAGCAGCGCCAGGGGAACCATAACAGGAAACACCATATATTTT
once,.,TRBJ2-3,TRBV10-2,CASSEGLTTDTQYF,TGCGCCAGCAGTGAAGGCCTCACCACAGATACGCAGTATTTT
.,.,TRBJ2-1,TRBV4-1,CASSQSSGLANNEQFF,TGCGCCAGCAGCCAAAGTTCCGGCTTGGCGAACAATGAGCAGTTCTTC
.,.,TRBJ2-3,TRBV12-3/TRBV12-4,CASSLADTQYF,TGTGCCAGCAGTTTGGCAGATACGCAGTATTTT
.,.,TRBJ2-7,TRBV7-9,CASGRGILQYEQYF,TGTGCCAGCGGGCGAGGGATCCTCCAATACGAGCAGTACTTC
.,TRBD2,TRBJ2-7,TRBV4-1,CASSQFSGAYEQYF,TGCGCCAGCAGCCAATTCAGCGGGGCCTACGAGCAGTACTTC
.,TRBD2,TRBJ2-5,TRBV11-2,CASSLDRLAGGETQYF,TGTGCCAGCAGCTTAGATAGACTAGCGGGAGGAGAGACCCAGTACTTC
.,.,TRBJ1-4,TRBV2,CASSEATAKLFF,TGTGCCAGCAGTGAAGCTACGGCAAAACTGTTTTTT
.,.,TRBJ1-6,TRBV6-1,CASSEFRPYNSPLHF,TGTGCCAGCAGTGAATTCAGACCTTATAATTCACCCCTCCACTTT
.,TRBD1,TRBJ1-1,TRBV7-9,CASAYTGVENTEAFF,TGTGCCAGCGCTTATACAGGGGTGGAAAACACTGAAGCTTTCTTT
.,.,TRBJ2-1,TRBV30,CAWSTPREQFF,TGTGCCTGGAGTACTCCGAGGGAGCAGTTCTTC
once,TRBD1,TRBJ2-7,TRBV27,CASTWGTGGSYEQYF,TGTGCCAGCACCTGGGGGACAGGGGGTTCCTACGAGCAGTACTTC
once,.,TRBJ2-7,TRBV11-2,CASSLGGGYEQYF,TGTGCCAGCAGCTTGGGGGGTGGCTACGAGCAGTACTTC
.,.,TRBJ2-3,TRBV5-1,CASSFVGMVTDTQYF,TGCGCCAGCAGCTTCGTGGGGATGGTTACAGATACGCAGTATTTT
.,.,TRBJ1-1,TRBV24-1,CATFLGGRLNTEAFF,TGTGCCACTTTTCTTGGGGGGCGACTGAACACTGAAGCTTTCTTT
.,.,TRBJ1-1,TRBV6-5,CASSYDVISDTEAFF,TGTGCCAGCAGTTATGATGTTATCTCGGACACTGAAGCTTTCTTT
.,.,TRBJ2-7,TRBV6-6,CASSLDSYEQYF,TGTGCCAGCAGCCTGGACAGCTACGAGCAGTACTTC
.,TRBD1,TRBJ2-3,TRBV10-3,CAISEVTGGRDTQYF,TGTGCCATCAGTGAGGTGACAGGGGGACGAGATACGCAGTATTTT
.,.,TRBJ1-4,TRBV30,CAWSPGGGDEKLFF,TGTGCCTGGAGCCCGGGAGGGGGGGATGAAAAACTGTTTTTT
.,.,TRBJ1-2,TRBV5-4,CASSLRVSGYTF,TGTGCCAGCAGCTTGAGAGTGAGTGGCTACACCTTC
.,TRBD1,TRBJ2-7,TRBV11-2,CASSLVSGGSNEQYF,TGTGCCAGCAGCTTAGTCTCAGGGGGCTCGAACGAGCAGTACTTC
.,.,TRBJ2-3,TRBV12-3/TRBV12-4,CASRRGGTDTQYF,TGTGCCAGCAGAAGAGGGGGGACAGATACGCAGTATTTT
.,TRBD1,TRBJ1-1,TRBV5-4,CASSWSGQGTFMNTEAFF,TGTGCCAGCAGCTGGTCCGGACAGGGCACTTTTATGAACACTGAAGCTTTCTTT
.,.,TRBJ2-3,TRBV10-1,CASSRGGGIDTQYF,TGCGCCAGCAGTAGAGGAGGGGGCATAGATACGCAGTATTTT
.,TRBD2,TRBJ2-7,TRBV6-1,CASSEASGGAYEQYF,TGTGCCAGCAGTGAAGCTAGCGGGGGGGCCTACGAGCAGTACTTC
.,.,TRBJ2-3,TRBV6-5,CASREIGGEQYF,TGTGCCAGCAGGGAGATAGGTGGTGAGCAGTATTTT
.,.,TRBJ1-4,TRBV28,CASSKTLEKLFF,TGTGCCAGCAGTAAAACACTTGAAAAACTGTTTTTT
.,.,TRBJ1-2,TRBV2,CASSEAGRGYTF,TGTGCCAGCAGTGAAGCGGGTCGGGGCTACACCTTC
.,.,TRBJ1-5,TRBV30,CAWSEGFQPQHF,TGTGCCTGGAGCGAGGGTTTTCAGCCCCAGCATTTT
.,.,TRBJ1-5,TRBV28,CASSLLRADSNQPQHF,TGTGCCAGCAGTCTCCTCAGGGCCGATAGCAATCAGCCCCAGCATTTT
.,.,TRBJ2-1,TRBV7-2,CASSLVLRLYNEQFF,TGTGCCAGCAGCTTAGTCCTCCGTCTATACAATGAGCAGTTCTTC
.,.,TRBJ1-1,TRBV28,CASSLNGRTEAFF,TGTGCCAGCAGCCTCAACGGCAGGACTGAAGCTTTCTTT
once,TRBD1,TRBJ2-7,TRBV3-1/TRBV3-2,CASSQDGPRIQGAFETYSYEQYF,TGTGCCAGCAGCCAAGATGGCCCACGGATTCAGGGGGCCTTTGAAACATACTCCTACGAGCAGTACTTC
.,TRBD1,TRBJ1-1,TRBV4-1,CASSQDRGPGRTGDAAFF,TGCGCCAGCAGCCAAGATCGGGGCCCGGGCAGGACAGGGGATGCGGCTTTCTTT
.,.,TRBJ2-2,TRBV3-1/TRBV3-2,CASSLTELPGELFF,TGTGCCAGCAGCCTCACGGAGCTACCCGGGGAGCTGTTTTTT
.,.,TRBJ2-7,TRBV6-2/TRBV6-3,CASSPDREQYF,TGTGCCAGCAGCCCTGACAGAGAGCAGTACTTC
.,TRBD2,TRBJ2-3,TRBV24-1,CATSAGREGDTQYF,TGTGCCACCAGTGCCGGACGGGAGGGGGATACGCAGTATTTT
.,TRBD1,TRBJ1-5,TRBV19,CASSITVGTANQPQHF,TGTGCCAGTAGTATAACGGTAGGGACAGCTAATCAGCCCCAGCATTTT
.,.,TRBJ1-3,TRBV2,CASSGSGHPANTIYF,TGTGCCAGCAGTGGTTCCGGACACCCGGCAAACACCATATATTTT
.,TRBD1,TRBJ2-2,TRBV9,CASSVLRQGTAGELFF,TGTGCCAGCAGCGTACTGAGACAGGGGACGGCCGGGGAGCTGTTTTTT
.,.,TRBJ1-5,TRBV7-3,CASSLRGGQPQHF,TGTGCCAGCAGCCTCAGGGGTGGTCAGCCCCAGCATTTT
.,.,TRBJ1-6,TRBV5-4,CASSLDPKGKDSPLHF,TGTGCCAGCAGCTTGGATCCAAAGGGGAAGGATTCACCCCTCCACTTT
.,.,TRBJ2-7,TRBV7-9,CASSLVSQGRATYEQYF,TGTGCCAGCAGCTTAGTCTCCCAGGGCAGGGCTACCTACGAGCAGTACTTC
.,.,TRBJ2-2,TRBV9,CASSVSVGDTGELFF,TGTGCCAGCAGCGTTTCGGTAGGGGACACCGGGGAGCTGTTTTTT
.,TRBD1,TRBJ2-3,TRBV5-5,CASSLVQGAATDTQYF,TGTGCCAGCAGCTTGGTTCAGGGGGCCGCCACAGATACGCAGTATTTT
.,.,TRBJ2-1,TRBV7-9,CASSGERAYNEQFF,TGTGCCAGCAGCGGGGAGCGGGCCTACAATGAGCAGTTCTTC
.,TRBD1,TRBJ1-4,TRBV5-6,CASSLPLRQGANEKLFF,TGTGCCAGCAGCTTGCCCCTTCGACAGGGTGCTAATGAAAAACTGTTTTTT
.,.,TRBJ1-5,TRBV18,CASSPQIGDQPQHF,TGTGCCAGCTCACCACAAATTGGGGATCAGCCCCAGCATTTT
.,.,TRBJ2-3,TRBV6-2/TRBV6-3,CASSYKLRTQNTDTQYF,TGTGCCAGCAGTTACAAATTGAGGACTCAAAACACAGATACGCAGTATTTT
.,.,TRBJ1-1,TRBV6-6,CASSYTLAGAEAFF,TGTGCCAGCAGTTACACTCTGGCAGGGGCCGAAGCTTTCTTT
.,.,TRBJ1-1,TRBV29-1,CSVDRGTEAFF,TGCAGCGTGGACAGAGGGACTGAAGCTTTCTTT
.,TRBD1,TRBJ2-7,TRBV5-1,CASSLGGTGETYEQYF,TGCGCCAGCAGCTTGGGAGGGACAGGGGAAACCTACGAGCAGTACTTC